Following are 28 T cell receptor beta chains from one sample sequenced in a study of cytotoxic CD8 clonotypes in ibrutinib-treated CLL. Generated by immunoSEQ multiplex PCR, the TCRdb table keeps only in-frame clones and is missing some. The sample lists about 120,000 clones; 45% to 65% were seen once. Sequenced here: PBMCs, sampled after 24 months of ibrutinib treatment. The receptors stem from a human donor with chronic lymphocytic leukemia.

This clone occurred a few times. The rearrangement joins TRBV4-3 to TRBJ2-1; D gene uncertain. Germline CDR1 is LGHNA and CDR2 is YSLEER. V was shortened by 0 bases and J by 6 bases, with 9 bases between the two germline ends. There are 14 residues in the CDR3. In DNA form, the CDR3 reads TGCGCCAGCAGCCAAGAGGCGGCCACCAATGAGCAGTTCTTC. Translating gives CASSQEAATNEQFF.

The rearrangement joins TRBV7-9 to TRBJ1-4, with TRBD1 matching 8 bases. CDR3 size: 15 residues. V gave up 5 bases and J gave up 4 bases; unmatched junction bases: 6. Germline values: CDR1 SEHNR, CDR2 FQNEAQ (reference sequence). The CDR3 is CASSAGTGVNEKLFF. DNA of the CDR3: TGTGCCAGCAGCGCCGGGACAGGAGTTAATGAAAAACTGTTTTTT. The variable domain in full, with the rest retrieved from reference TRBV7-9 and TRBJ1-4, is DTGVSQNPRHKITKRGQNVTFRCDPISEHNRLYWYRQTLGQGPEFLTYFQNEAQLEKSRLLSDRFSAERPKGSFSTLEIQRTEQGDSAMYLCASSAGTGVNEKLFFGSGTQLSVL.

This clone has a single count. CDR3 region: CASSLSFDRAEAFF. The CDR3 DNA sequence: TGTGCCAGCAGTTTATCCTTTGACAGGGCTGAAGCTTTCTTT. The chain joins TRBV28 to TRBJ1-1, with 7 bases lining up with TRBD1. V lost 1 base to trimming and J lost 6 bases; unmatched junction nucleotides: 5. The CDR3 totals 14 residues. Germline V lookup: CDR1 MDHEN, CDR2 SYDVKM.

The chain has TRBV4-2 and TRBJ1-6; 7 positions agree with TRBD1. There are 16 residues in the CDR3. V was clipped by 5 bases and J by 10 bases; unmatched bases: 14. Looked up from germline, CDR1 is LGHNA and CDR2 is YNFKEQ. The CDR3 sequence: CASSGNRGDVRSPLHF. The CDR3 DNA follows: TGTGCCAGCAGCGGAAACAGGGGAGACGTGCGATCACCCCTCCACTTT.

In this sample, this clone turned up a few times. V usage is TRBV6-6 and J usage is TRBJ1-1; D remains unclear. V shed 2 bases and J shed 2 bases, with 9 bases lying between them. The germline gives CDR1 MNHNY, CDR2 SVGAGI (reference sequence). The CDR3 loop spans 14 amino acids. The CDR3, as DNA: TGTGCCAGCAGTTACGACCGACATAACACTGAAGCTTTCTTT. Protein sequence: CASSYDRHNTEAFF.

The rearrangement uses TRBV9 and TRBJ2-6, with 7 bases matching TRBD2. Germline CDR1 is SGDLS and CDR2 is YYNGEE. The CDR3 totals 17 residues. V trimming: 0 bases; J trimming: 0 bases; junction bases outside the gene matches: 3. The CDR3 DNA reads TGTGCCAGCAGCGTAGGACTAGCCTTCTCTGGGGCCAACGTCCTGACTTTC. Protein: CASSVGLAFSGANVLTF. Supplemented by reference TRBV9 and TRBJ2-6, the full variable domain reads DSGVTQTPKHLITATGQRVTLRCSPRSGDLSVYWYQQSLDQGLQFLIQYYNGEERAKGNILERFSAQQFPDLHSELNLSSLELGDSALYFCASSVGLAFSGANVLTFGAGSRLTVL.

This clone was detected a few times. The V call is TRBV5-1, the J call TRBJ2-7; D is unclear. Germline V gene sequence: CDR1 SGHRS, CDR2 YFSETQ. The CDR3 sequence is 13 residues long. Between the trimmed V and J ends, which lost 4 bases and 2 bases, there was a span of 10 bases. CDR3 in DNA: TGCGCCAGCAGCCCAGAGAACACCTACGAGCAGTACTTC. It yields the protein CASSPENTYEQYF.

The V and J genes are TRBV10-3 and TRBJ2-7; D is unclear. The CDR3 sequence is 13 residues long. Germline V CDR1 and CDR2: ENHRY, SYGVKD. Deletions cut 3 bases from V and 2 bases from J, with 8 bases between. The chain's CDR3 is CAISDTFPYEQYF. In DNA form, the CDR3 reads TGTGCCATCAGTGACACGTTCCCCTACGAGCAGTACTTC.

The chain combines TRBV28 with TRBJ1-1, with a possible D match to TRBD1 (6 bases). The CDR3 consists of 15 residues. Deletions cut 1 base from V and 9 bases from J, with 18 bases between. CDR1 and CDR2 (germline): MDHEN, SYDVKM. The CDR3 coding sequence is TGTGCCAGCAGTTTATCAGGGTGGGGGCAGACCCAAGCTTTCTTT. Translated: CASSLSGWGQTQAFF.

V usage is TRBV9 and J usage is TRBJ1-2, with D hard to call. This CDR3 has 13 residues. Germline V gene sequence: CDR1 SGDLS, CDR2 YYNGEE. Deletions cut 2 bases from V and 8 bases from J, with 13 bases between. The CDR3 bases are TGTGCCAGCAGCGTCGAGCCAGAAGGCGGCTACACCTTC. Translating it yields CASSVEPEGGYTF.

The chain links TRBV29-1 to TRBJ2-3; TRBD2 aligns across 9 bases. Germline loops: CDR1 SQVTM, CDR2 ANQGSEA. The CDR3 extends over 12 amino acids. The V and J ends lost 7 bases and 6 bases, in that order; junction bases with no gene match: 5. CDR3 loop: CSDKRGADTQYF. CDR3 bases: TGCAGCGATAAGCGGGGGGCCGATACGCAGTATTTT.

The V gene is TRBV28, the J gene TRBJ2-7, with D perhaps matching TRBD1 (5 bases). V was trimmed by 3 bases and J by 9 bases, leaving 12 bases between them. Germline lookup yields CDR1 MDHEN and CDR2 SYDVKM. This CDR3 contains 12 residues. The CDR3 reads CASSFSGYAQYF. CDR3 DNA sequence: TGTGCCAGCAGTTTTTCAGGGTATGCGCAGTACTTC.

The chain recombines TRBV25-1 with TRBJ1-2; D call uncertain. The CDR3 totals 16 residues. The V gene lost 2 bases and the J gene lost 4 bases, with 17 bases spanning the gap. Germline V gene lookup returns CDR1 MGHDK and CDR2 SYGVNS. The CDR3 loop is CASSETRRREGYGYTF. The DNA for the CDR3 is TGTGCCAGCAGTGAAACCCGGAGGCGCGAGGGCTATGGCTACACCTTC.

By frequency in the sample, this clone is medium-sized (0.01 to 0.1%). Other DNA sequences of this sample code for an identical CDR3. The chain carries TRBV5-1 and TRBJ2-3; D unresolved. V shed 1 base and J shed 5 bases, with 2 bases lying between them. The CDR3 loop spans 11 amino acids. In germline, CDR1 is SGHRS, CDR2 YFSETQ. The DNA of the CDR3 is TGCGCCAGCAGCTTGCTAGATACGCAGTATTTT. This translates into CASSLLDTQYF.

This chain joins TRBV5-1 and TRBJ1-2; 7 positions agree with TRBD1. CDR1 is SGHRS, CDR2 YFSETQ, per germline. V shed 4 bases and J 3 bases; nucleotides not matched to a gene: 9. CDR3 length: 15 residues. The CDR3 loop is CASSPGTATYYGYTF. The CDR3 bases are TGCGCCAGCAGCCCAGGGACAGCAACCTACTATGGCTACACCTTC.

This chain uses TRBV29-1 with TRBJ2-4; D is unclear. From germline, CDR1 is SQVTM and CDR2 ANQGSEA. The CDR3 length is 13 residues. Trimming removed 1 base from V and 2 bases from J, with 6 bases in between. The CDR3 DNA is TGCAGCGTTGAAGTTCGTTCCAAAAACATTCAGTACTTC. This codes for CSVEVRSKNIQYF. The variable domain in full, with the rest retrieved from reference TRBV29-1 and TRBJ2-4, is SAVISQKPSRDICQRGTSLTIQCQVDSQVTMMFWYRQQPGQSLTLIATANQGSEATYESGFVIDKFPISRPNLTFSTLTVSNMSPEDSSIYLCSVEVRSKNIQYFGAGTRLSVL.

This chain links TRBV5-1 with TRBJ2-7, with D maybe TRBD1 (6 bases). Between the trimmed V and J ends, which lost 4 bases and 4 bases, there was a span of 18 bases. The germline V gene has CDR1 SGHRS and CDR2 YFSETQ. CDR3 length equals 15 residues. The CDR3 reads CASSPLPGTTYEQYF. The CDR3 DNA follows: TGCGCCAGCAGCCCGTTACCCGGGACAACTTACGAGCAGTACTTC.

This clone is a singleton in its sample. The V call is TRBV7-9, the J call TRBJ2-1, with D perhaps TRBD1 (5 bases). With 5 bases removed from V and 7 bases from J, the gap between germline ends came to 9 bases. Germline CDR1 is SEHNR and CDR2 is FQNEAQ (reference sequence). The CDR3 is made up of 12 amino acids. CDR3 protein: CASSQQGNEQFF. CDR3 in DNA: TGTGCCAGCAGCCAGCAGGGTAATGAGCAGTTCTTC.

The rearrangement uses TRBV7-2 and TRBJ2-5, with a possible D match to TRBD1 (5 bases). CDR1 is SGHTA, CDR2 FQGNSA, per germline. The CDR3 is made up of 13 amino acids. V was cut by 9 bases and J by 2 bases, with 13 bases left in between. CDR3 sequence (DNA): TGTGCCAGTAGTCGACAGATTCAAGAGACCCAGTACTTC. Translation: CASSRQIQETQYF. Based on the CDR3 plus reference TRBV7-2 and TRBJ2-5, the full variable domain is GAGVSQSPSNKVTEKGKDVELRCDPISGHTALYWYRQSLGQGLEFLIYFQGNSAPDKSGLPSDRFSAERTGGSVSTLTIQRTQQEDSAVYLCASSRQIQETQYFGPGTRLLVL.

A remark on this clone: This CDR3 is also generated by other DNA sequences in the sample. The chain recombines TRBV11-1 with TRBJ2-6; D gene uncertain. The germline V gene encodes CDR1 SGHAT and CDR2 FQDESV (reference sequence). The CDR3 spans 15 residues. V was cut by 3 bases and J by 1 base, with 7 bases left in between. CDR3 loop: CASSLRVSGANVLTF. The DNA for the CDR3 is TGTGCCAGCAGCTTGAGAGTTTCTGGGGCCAACGTCCTGACTTTC.

CDR3 in amino acids: CASSLDVGKTNTIYF. CDR3 bases: TGTGCCAGCAGCTTAGACGTAGGGAAAACCAACACCATATATTTT. The V gene is TRBV7-9, the J gene TRBJ1-3; D gene unclear. The CDR3 is made up of 15 amino acids. Germline-derived CDR1 and CDR2 are SEHNR and FQNEAQ (reference sequence). V was trimmed by 1 base and J by 7 bases, leaving 14 bases between them.

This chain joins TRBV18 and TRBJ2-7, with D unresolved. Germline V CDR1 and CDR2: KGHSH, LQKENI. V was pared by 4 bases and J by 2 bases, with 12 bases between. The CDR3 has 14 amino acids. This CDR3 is CASSRAKAPYEQYF. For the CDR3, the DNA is TGTGCCAGCTCACGGGCTAAGGCCCCCTACGAGCAGTACTTC.

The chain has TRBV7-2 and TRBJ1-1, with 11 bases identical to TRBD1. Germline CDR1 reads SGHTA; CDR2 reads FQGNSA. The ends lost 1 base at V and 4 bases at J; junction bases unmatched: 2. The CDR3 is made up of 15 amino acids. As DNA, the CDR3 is TGTGCCAGCAGCTTAGGGACAGGGGGCGGCACTGAAGCTTTCTTT. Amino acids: CASSLGTGGGTEAFF.

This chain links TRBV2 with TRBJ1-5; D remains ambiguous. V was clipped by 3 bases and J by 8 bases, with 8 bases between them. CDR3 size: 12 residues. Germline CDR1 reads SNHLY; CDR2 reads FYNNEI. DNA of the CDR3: TGTGCCAGCAGTGATGCGGGGAAGCCCCAGCATTTT. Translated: CASSDAGKPQHF.

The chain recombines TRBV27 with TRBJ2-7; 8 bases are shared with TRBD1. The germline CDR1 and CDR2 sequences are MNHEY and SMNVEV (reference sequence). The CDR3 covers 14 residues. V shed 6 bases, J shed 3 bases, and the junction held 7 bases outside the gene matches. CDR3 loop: CASSPGQEIYEQYF. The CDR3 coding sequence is TGTGCCAGCAGCCCGGGACAGGAGATCTACGAGCAGTACTTC.

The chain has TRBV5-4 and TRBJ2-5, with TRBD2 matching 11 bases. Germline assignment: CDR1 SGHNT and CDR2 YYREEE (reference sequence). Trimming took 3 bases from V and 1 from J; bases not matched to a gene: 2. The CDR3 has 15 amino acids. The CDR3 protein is CASSSTSGGQETQYF. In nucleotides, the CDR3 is TGTGCCAGCAGCTCTACTAGCGGGGGCCAAGAGACCCAGTACTTC.

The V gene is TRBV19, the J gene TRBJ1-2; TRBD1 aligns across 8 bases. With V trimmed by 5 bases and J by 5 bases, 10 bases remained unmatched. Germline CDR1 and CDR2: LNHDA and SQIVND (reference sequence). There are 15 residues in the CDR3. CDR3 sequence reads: CASSPSGQGQYGYTF. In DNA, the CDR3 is TGTGCCAGTAGTCCAAGCGGACAGGGCCAATATGGCTACACCTTC.

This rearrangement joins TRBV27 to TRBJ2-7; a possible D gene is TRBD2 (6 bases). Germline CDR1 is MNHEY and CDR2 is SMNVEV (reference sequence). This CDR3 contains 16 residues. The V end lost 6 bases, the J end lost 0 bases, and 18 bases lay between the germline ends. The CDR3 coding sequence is TGTGCCAGCAGACTTACCTTCGGGGGAAGCTCCTACGAGCAGTACTTC. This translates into CASRLTFGGSSYEQYF.